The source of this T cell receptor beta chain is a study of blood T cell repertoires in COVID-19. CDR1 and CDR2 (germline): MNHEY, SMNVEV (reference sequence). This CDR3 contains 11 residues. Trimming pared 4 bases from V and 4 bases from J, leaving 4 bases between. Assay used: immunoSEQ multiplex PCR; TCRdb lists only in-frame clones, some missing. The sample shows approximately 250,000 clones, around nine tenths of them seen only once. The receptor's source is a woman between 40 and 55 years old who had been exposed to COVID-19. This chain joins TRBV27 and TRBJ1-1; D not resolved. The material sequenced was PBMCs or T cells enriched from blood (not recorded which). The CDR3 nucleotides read TGTGCCAGCAGTTCGGTCACTGAAGCTTTCTTT. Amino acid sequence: CASSSVTEAFF.